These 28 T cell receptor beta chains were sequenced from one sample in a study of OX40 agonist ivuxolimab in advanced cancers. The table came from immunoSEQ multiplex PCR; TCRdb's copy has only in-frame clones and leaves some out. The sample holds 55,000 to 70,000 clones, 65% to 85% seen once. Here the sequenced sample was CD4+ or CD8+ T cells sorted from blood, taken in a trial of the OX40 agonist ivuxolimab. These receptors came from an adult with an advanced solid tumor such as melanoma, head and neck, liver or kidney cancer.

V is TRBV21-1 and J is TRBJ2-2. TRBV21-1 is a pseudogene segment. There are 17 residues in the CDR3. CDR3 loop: CASSKEGLRTNTGELFF. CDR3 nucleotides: TGTGCCAGCAGCAAAGAGGGCCTGCGGACGAACACCGGGGAGCTGTTTTTT.

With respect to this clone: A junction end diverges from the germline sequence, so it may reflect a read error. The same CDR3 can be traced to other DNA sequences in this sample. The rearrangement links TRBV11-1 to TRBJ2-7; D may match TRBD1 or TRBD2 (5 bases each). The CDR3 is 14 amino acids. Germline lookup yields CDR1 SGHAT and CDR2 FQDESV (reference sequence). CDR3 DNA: TGCGCCAGCAGCCCCCGCAGGGAGTCCTACGAGCAGTACTTC. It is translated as CASSPRRESYEQYF.

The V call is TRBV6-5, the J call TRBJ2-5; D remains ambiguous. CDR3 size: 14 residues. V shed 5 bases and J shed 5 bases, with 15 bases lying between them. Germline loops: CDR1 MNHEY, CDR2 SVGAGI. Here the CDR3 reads CASSSPSLGETQYF. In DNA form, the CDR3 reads TGTGCCAGCAGTAGCCCGTCGCTGGGCGAGACCCAGTACTTC.

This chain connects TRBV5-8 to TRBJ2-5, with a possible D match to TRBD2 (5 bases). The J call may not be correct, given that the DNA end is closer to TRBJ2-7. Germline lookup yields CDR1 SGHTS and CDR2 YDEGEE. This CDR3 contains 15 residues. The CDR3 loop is CASSLESGIWDEQYF. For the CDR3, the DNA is TGTGCCAGCAGCTTAGAGTCCGGGATTTGGGACGAGCAGTACTTC.

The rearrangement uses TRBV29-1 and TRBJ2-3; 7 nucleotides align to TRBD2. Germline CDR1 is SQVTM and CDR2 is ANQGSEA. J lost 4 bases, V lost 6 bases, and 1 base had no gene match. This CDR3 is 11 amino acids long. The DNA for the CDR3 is TGCAGCGTGGGGGGGTCAGATACGCAGTATTTT. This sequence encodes CSVGGSDTQYF.

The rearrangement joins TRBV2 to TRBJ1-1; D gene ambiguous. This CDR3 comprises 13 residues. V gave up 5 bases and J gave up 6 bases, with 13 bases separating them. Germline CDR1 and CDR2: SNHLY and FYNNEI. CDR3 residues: CASSRENTAEAFF. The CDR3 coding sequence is TGTGCCAGCAGTAGAGAAAACACCGCTGAAGCTTTCTTT.

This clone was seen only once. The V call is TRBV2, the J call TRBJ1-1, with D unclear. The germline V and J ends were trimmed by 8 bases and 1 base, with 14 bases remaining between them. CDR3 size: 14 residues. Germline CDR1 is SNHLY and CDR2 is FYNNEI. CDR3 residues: CASGGQVRNTEAFF. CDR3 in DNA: TGTGCCAGCGGCGGGCAGGTTCGGAACACTGAAGCTTTCTTT. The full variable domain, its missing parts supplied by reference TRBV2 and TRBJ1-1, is EPEVTQTPSHQVTQMGQEVILRCVPISNHLYFYWYRQILGQKVEFLVSFYNNEISEKSEIFDDQFSVERPDGSNFTLKIRSTKLEDSAMYFCASGGQVRNTEAFFGQGTRLTVV.

The CDR3 reads CASSYTSGRGYTF. CDR3 nucleotides: TGTGCCAGCAGTTATACATCGGGACGCGGCTACACCTTC. This chain links TRBV6-5 with TRBJ1-2, with D maybe TRBD1 (5 bases). V was trimmed by 3 bases and J by 8 bases, leaving 13 bases between them. CDR1 and CDR2 from the germline V gene are MNHEY and SVGAGI. The CDR3 has 13 residues.

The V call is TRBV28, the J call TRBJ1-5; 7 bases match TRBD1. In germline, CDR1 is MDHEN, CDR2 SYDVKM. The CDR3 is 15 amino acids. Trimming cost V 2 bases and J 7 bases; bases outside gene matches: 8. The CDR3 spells CASSLDPTGTQPQHF. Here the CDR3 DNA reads TGTGCCAGCAGTTTAGACCCGACAGGGACCCAGCCCCAGCATTTT.

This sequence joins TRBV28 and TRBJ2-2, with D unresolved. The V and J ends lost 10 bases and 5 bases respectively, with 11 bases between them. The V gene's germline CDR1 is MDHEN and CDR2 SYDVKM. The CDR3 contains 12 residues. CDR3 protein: CATTTVTGELFF. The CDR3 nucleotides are TGTGCCACGACCACGGTTACCGGGGAGCTGTTTTTT.

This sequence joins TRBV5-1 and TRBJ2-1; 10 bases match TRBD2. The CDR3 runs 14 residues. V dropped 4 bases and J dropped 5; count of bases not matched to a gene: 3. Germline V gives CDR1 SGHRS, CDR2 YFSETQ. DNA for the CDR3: TGCGCCAGCAGCCGGACTAGCGGAAACAATGAGCAGTTCTTC. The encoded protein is CASSRTSGNNEQFF.

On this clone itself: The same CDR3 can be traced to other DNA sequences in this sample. This CDR3 reads CASSLLGGTYEAFF. CDR3 DNA sequence: TGCGCCAGCAGTTTGCTCGGGGGCACCTATGAAGCTTTCTTT. This rearrangement joins TRBV5-1 to TRBJ1-1; tentatively, D is TRBD1 (6 bases). Trimming took off 5 bases at V and 7 bases at J, with 18 bases between the two ends. CDR1 SGHRS and CDR2 YFSETQ come from the germline V gene. The CDR3 is made up of 14 amino acids.

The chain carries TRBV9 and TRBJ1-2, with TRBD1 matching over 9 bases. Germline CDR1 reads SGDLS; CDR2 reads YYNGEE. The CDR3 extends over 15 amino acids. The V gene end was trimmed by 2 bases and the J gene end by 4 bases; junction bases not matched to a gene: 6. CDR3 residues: CASSVSGTGTYGYTF. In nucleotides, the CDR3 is TGTGCCAGCAGCGTCTCCGGGACAGGGACCTATGGCTACACCTTC.

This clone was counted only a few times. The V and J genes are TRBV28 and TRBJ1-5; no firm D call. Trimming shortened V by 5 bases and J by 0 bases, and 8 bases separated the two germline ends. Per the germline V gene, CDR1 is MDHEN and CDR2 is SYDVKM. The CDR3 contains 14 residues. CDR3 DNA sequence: TGTGCCAGCAGTAGCCGGGGTAGCAATCAGCCCCAGCATTTT. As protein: CASSSRGSNQPQHF.

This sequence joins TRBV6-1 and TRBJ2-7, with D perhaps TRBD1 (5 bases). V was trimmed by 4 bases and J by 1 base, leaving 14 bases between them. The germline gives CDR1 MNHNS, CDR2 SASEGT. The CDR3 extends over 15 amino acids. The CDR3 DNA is TGTGCCAGCAGTGTTTGGTCAGGGCTATCCTACGAGCAGTACTTC. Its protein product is CASSVWSGLSYEQYF.

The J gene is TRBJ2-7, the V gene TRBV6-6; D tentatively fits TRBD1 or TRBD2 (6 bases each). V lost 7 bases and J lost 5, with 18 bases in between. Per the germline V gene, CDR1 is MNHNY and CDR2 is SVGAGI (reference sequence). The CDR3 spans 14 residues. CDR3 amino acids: CASTQRQGRHEQYF. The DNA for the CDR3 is TGTGCCAGCACCCAGCGGCAGGGGAGGCACGAGCAGTACTTC.

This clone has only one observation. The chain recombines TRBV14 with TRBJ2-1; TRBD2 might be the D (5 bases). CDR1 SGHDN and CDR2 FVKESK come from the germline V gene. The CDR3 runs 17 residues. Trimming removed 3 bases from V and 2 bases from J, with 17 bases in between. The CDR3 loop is CASSHRGKLPAYNEQFF. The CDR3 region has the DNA TGTGCCAGCAGCCACCGGGGTAAACTTCCCGCCTACAATGAGCAGTTCTTC.

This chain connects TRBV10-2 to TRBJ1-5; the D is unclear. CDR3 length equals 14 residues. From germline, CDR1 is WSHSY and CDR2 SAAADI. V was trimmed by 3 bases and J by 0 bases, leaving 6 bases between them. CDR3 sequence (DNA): TGCGCCAGCAGTGATTACGGTAGCAATCAGCCCCAGCATTTT. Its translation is CASSDYGSNQPQHF.

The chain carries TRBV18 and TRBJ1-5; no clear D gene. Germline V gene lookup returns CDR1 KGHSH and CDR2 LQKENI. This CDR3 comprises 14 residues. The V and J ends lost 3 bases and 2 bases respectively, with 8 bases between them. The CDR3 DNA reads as TGTGCCAGCTCACCCCGCCGGGGCAATCAGCCCCAGCATTTT. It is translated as CASSPRRGNQPQHF. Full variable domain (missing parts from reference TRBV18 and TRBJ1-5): NAGVMQNPRHLVRRRGQEARLRCSPMKGHSHVYWYRQLPEEGLKFMVYLQKENIIDESGMPKERFSAEFPKEGPSILRIQQVVRGDSAAYFCASSPRRGNQPQHFGDGTRLSIL.

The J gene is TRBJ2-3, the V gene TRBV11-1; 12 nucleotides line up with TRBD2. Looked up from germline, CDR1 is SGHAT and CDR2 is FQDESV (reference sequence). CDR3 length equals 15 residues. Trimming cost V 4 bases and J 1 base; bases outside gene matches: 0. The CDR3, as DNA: TGTGCCAGCAGCTGGACTAGCGGGGGCACAGATACGCAGTATTTT. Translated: CASSWTSGGTDTQYF.

The CDR3 bases are TGTGCCAGCAGCTTTCAGGGGAACTATGGCTACACCTTC. It yields the protein CASSFQGNYGYTF. The V call is TRBV5-5, the J call TRBJ1-2, with a possible D match to TRBD1 (6 bases). The V gene lost 2 bases and the J gene lost 2 bases, with 7 bases spanning the gap. Germline lookup yields CDR1 SGHKS and CDR2 YYEKEE (reference sequence). CDR3 size: 13 residues.

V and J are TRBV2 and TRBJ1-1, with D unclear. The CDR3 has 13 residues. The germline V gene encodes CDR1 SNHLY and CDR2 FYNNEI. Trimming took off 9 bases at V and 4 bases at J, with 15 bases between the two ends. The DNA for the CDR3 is TGTGCCAGGCGGTCCCCGGGGAGCACTGAAGCTTTCTTT. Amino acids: CARRSPGSTEAFF.

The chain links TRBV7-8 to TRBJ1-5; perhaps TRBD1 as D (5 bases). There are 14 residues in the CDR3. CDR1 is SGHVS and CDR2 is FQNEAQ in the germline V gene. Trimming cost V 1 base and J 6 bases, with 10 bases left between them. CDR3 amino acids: CASSLGVGAQPQHF. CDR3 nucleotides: TGTGCCAGCAGCTTAGGGGTAGGGGCTCAGCCCCAGCATTTT.

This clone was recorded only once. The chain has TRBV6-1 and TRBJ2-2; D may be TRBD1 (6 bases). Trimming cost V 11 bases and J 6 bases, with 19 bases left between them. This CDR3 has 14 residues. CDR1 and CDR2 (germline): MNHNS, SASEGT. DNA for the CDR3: TGTGCCGGATCTTGGGGGCAGTCCGCCGGGGAGCTGTTTTTT. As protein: CAGSWGQSAGELFF.

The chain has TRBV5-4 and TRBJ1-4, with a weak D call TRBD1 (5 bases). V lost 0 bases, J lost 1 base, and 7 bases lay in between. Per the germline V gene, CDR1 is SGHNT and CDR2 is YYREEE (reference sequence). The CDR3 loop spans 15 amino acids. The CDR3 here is CASSLAGGTNEKLFF. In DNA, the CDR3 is TGTGCCAGCAGCTTGGCCGGGGGAACTAATGAAAAACTGTTTTTT.

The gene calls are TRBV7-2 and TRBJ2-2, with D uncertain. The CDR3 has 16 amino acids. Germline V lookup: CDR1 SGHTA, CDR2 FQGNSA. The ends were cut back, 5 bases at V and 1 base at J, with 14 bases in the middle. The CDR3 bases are TGTGCCAGCAGCGACCCTTGGACGGGGAACACCGGGGAGCTGTTTTTT. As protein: CASSDPWTGNTGELFF. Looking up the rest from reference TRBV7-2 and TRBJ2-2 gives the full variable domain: GAGVSQSPSNKVTEKGKDVELRCDPISGHTALYWYRQSLGQGLEFLIYFQGNSAPDKSGLPSDRFSAERTGGSVSTLTIQRTQQEDSAVYLCASSDPWTGNTGELFFGEGSRLTVL.

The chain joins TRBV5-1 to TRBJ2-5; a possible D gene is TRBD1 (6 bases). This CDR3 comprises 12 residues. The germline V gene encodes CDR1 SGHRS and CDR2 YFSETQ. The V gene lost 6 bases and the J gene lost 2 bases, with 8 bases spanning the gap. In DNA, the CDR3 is TGCGCCAGCAAACAGGGTCAAGAGACCCAGTACTTC. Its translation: CASKQGQETQYF.

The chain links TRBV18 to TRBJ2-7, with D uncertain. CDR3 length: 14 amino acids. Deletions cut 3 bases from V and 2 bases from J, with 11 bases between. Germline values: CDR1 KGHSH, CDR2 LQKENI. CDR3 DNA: TGTGCCAGCTCACCGGTTAAAGGAACCTACGAGCAGTACTTC. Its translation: CASSPVKGTYEQYF.